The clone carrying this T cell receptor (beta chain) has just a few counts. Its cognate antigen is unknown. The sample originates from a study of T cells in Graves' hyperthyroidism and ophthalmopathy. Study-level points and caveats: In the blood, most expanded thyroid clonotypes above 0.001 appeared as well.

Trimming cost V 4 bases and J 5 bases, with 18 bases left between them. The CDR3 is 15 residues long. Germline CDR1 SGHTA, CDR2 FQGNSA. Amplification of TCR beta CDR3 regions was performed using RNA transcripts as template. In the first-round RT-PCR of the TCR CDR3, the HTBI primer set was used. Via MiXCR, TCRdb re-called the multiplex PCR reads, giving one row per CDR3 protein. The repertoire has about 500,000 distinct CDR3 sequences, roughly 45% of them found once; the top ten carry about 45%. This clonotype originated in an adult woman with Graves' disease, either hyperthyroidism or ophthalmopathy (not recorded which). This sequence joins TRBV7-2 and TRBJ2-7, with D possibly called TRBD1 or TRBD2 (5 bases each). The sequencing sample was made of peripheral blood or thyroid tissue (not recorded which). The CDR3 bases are TGTGCCAGCAGCTCATCGGGACCACCTCGCAACGAGCAGTACTTC. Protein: CASSSSGPPRNEQYF.